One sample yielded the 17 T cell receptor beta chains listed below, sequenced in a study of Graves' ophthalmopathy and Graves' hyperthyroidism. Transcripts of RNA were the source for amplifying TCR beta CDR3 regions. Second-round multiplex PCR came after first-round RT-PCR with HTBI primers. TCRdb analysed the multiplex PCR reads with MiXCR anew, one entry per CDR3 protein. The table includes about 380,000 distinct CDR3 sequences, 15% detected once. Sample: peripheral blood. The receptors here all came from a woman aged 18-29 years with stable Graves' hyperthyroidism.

The CDR3 coding sequence is TGTGCCATCAGTGCGCCCGGGACAGGCCATGGCTACACCTTC. Its protein is CAISAPGTGHGYTF. The chain couples TRBV10-3 to TRBJ1-2; TRBD1 matches at 8 bases. CDR3 size: 14 residues. Germline CDR1 is ENHRY and CDR2 is SYGVKD. Losses at the gene ends were 4 bases for V and 6 bases for J; bases not matched to a gene: 7.

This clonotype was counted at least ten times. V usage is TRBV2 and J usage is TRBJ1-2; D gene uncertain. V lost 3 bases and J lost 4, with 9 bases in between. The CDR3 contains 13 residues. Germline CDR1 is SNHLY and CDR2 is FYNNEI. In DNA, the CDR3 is TGTGCCAGCAGTGACGGGAATGGCTATGGCTACACCTTC. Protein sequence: CASSDGNGYGYTF.

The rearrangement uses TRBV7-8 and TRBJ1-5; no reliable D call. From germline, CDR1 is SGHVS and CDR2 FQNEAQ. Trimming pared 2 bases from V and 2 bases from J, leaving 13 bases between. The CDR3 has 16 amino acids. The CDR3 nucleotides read TGTGCCAGCAGCTTACGGACGAGAACGGGCAATCAGCCCCAGCATTTT. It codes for CASSLRTRTGNQPQHF. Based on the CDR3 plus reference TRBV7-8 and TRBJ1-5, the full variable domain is GAGVSQSPRYKVAKRGQDVALRCDPISGHVSLFWYQQALGQGPEFLTYFQNEAQLDKSGLPSDRFFAERPEGSVSTLKIQRTQQEDSAVYLCASSLRTRTGNQPQHFGDGTRLSIL.

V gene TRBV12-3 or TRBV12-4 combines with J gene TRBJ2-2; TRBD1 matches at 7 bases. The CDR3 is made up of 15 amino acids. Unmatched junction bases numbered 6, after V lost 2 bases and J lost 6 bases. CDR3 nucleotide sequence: TGTGCCAGCAGTTTATGGACAGGTTATTCCGGGGAGCTGTTTTTT. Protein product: CASSLWTGYSGELFF.

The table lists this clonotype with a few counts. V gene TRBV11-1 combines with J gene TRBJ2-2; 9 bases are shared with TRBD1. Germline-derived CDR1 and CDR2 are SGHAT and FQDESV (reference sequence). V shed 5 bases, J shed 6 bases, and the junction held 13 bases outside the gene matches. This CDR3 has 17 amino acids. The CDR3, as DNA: TGTGCCAGCAGCCCCCGTCCCGGGACAGGGTCCGCCGGGGAGCTGTTTTTT. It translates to CASSPRPGTGSAGELFF.

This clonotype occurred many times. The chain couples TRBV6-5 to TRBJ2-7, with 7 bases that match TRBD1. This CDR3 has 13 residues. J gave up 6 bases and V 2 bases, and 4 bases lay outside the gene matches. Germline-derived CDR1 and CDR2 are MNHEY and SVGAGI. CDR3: CASSYQTGSEQYF. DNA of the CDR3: TGTGCCAGCAGTTACCAGACAGGGTCCGAGCAGTACTTC.

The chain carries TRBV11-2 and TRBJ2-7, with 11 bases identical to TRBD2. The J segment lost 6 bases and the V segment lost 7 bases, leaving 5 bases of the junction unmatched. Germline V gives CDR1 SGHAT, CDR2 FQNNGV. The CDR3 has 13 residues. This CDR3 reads CASMLAGGSEQYF. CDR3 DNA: TGTGCCAGCATGCTAGCGGGGGGTAGCGAGCAGTACTTC.

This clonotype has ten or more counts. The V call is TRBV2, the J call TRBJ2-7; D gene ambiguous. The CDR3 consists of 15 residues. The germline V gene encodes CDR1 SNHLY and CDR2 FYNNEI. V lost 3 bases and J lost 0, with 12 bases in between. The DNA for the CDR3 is TGTGCCAGCAGTGATCGGCATGGGGACTCCTACGAGCAGTACTTC. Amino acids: CASSDRHGDSYEQYF.

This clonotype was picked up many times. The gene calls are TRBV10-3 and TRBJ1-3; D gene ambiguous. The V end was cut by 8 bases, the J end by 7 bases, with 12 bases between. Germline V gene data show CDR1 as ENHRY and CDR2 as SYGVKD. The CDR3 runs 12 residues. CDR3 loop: CAIGSLGNTIYF. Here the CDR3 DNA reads TGTGCCATCGGGTCTTTGGGCAACACCATATATTTT.

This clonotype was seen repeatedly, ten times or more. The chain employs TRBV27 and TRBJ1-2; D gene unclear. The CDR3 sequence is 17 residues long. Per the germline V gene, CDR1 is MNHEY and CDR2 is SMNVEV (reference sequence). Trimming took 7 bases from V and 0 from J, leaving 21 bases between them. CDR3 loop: CASKPLIRHRTNYGYTF. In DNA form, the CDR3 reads TGTGCCAGCAAACCACTTATACGCCACCGAACTAACTATGGCTACACCTTC.

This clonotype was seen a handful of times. The CDR3 region is CASSIDPGGVSNQPQHF. The CDR3 nucleotides read TGTGCCAGTAGTATAGATCCAGGGGGTGTTAGCAATCAGCCCCAGCATTTT. The V gene is TRBV19, the J gene TRBJ1-5; 7 nucleotides line up with TRBD1. V lost 0 bases, J lost 0 bases, and 5 bases stayed unmatched. This CDR3 comprises 17 residues. The V gene's germline CDR1 is LNHDA and CDR2 SQIVND (reference sequence). Looking up the rest from reference TRBV19 and TRBJ1-5 gives the full variable domain: DGGITQSPKYLFRKEGQNVTLSCEQNLNHDAMYWYRQDPGQGLRLIYYSQIVNDFQKGDIAEGYSVSREKKESFPLTVTSAQKNPTAFYLCASSIDPGGVSNQPQHFGDGTRLSIL.

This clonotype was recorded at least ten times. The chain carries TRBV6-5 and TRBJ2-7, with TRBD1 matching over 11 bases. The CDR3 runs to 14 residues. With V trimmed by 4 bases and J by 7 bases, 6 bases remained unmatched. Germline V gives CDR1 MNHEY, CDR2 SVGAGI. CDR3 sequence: CASSFGQGAEEQYF. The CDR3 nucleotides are TGTGCCAGCAGTTTCGGACAGGGGGCGGAGGAGCAGTACTTC.

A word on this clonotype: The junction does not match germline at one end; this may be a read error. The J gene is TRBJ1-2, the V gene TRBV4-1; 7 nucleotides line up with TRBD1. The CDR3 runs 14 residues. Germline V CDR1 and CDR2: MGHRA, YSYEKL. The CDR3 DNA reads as TGCGCCATCAGCCCTCGGGACAGCAACTATGGCTACACCTTC. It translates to CAISPRDSNYGYTF.

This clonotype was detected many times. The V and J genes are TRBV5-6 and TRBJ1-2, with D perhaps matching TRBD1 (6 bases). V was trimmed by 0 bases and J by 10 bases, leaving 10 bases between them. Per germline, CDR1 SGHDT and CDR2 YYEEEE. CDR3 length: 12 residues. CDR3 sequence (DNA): TGTGCCAGCAGCTTGGGGACAGATCTCTACACCTTC. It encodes CASSLGTDLYTF.

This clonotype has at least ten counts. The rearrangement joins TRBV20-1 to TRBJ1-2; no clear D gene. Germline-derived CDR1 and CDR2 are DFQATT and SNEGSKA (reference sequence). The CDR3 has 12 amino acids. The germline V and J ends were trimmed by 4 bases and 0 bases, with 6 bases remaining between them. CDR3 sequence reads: CSATPPNYGYTF. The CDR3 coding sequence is TGCAGTGCTACCCCACCTAACTATGGCTACACCTTC.

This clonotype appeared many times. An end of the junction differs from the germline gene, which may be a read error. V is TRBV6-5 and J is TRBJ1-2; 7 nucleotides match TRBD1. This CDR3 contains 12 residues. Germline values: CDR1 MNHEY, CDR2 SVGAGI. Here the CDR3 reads CASSHPETGEDF. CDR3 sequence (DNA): TGTGCCAGCAGTCACCCAGAAACAGGGGAGGACTTC.

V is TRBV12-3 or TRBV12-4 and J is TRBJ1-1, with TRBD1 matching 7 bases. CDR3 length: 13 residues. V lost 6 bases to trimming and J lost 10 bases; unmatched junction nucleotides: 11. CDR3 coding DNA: TGTGCCAGCAGCCCAGGGGGGACAAAGAGAGCTTTCTTT. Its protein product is CASSPGGTKRAFF.